These 30 T cell receptor beta chains came from one sample sequenced in a study of regulatory T cells in long-lasting Graves disease. Arm-PCR with iRepertoire HTBI primers amplified the CDR3 regions for these TCR beta libraries. TCRdb called the multiplex PCR reads again in MiXCR, with one record for every CDR3 protein. The sample consists of more than 650,000 distinct CDR3 sequences, around 32% of them appearing once. As to time point: persistent/refractory GD, antithyroid drugs over 5 years with positive TRAb. Construction of the TCR library relied on RNA isolated from PBMCs. The specimen was peripheral blood mononuclear cells (PBMCs), collected when the disease was refractory, from a patient treated with antithyroid drugs. The receptors derive from a female donor with Graves disease.

Details on this clonotype: At one boundary the junction diverges from the germline segment, which might be a read error. The chain uses TRBV3-1 and TRBJ1-1, with TRBD1 matching over 7 bases. Germline loops: CDR1 LGHDT, CDR2 YNNKEL (reference sequence). The CDR3 spans 16 residues. CDR3 bases: TGTGCCAGCAGCACTCAGGGACAGAAAAGGAACGCTGAAGCTTTCTTT. Translating it yields CASSTQGQKRNAEAFF.

For this clonotype: The germline gene is not matched at one end of the junction; a read error may be the cause. This chain connects TRBV6-1 to TRBJ1-1, with TRBD1 as a possible D gene (5 bases). The CDR3 is 13 residues long. Germline CDR1 reads MNHNS; CDR2 reads SASEGT. CDR3 residues: CASRRDGYTGAFF. The CDR3, as DNA: TGTGCCAGCAGGAGGGACGGATACACTGGAGCTTTCTTT.

This chain connects TRBV7-9 to TRBJ1-2; possible D gene TRBD1, 5 bases. V lost 5 bases and J 8 bases, leaving 12 bases between the germline ends. This CDR3 region has 12 residues. The germline gives CDR1 SEHNR, CDR2 FQNEAQ (reference sequence). CDR3 loop: CASSEAGAGYTF. The CDR3 DNA is TGTGCCAGCAGCGAAGCCGGGGCCGGCTACACCTTC.

There are many counts of this clonotype. The V gene is TRBV6-2 or TRBV6-3, the J gene TRBJ2-5; TRBD1 matches at 7 bases. V was pared by 5 bases and J by 0 bases, with 6 bases of the junction left unmatched. This CDR3 has 15 amino acids. Germline CDR1 reads MNHEY; CDR2 reads SVGEGT. CDR3 in amino acids: CASSEGQYNQETQYF. CDR3 DNA sequence: TGTGCCAGCAGTGAGGGACAGTATAACCAAGAGACCCAGTACTTC.

This clonotype was counted between two and nine times. The chain employs TRBV10-3 and TRBJ1-1; no firm D call. The CDR3 loop spans 14 amino acids. Germline assignment: CDR1 ENHRY and CDR2 SYGVKD. The V and J ends lost 3 bases and 0 bases respectively, with 8 bases between them. CDR3 sequence: CAISDPALNTEAFF. CDR3 bases: TGTGCCATCAGTGACCCTGCCCTGAACACTGAAGCTTTCTTT.

This clonotype was counted at least ten times. This rearrangement joins TRBV20-1 to TRBJ1-5; the D is unclear. V lost 3 bases, J lost 6 bases, and 12 bases lay in between. CDR3 length: 13 residues. Germline V gene sequence: CDR1 DFQATT, CDR2 SNEGSKA (reference sequence). The CDR3 DNA reads TGCAGTGCTAGCTCCGACCGGGGTCAGCCCCAGCATTTT. Its translation is CSASSDRGQPQHF.

There are a few counts of this clonotype. This rearrangement joins TRBV28 to TRBJ1-2, with D possibly TRBD1 on 5 matching bases. The CDR3 sequence is 13 residues long. Germline V gives CDR1 MDHEN, CDR2 SYDVKM. V was trimmed by 7 bases and J by 4 bases, leaving 13 bases between them. CDR3 in amino acids: CASISGTIYGYTF. The CDR3 DNA is TGTGCCAGCATATCCGGGACCATCTATGGCTACACCTTC.

This clonotype was seen more than once but under ten times. The J gene is TRBJ2-7, the V gene TRBV11-2, with TRBD2 matching 10 bases. This CDR3 has 15 residues. The J segment lost 0 bases and the V segment lost 4 bases, leaving 3 bases of the junction unmatched. Germline CDR1 SGHAT, CDR2 FQNNGV. CDR3 in amino acids: CASSSLAGVSYEQYF. CDR3 nucleotide sequence: TGTGCCAGCAGCTCGCTAGCGGGAGTCTCCTACGAGCAGTACTTC.

This clonotype was observed once. The chain couples TRBV7-2 to TRBJ2-1; 10 bases map to TRBD2. J was trimmed by 3 bases and V by 3 bases; bases with no gene match: 2. The CDR3 totals 15 residues. Germline loops: CDR1 SGHTA, CDR2 FQGNSA. The CDR3 protein is CASSLLAGDYNEQFF. As DNA, the CDR3 is TGTGCCAGCAGCTTGCTAGCGGGAGACTACAATGAGCAGTTCTTC.

The table lists this clonotype with a few counts. At one end, the junction sequence differs from germline, possibly due to a read error. CDR3 in amino acids: CASSRGHNYGCTF. The CDR3 DNA follows: TGTGCCAGCTCTCGGGGGCACAACTATGGCTGCACCTTC. This chain connects TRBV12-3 or TRBV12-4 to TRBJ1-2, with a weak D call TRBD1 (6 bases). This CDR3 contains 13 residues.

This clonotype was found a few times. The gene calls are TRBV27 and TRBJ1-1; D is ambiguous. Germline loops: CDR1 MNHEY, CDR2 SMNVEV (reference sequence). V lost 0 bases to trimming and J lost 1 base, with 6 bases between them. CDR3 length: 14 residues. This CDR3 reads CASSLSMANTEAFF. The CDR3 bases are TGTGCCAGCAGTTTATCTATGGCGAACACTGAAGCTTTCTTT.

This clonotype was counted only a few times. The J gene is TRBJ2-7, the V gene TRBV7-2; 11 bases are a match to TRBD2. CDR3 length: 16 residues. The trim removed 5 bases at V and 0 bases at J, leaving 6 bases unmatched. Looked up from germline, CDR1 is SGHTA and CDR2 is FQGNSA. Here the CDR3 DNA reads TGTGCCAGCAGCCTAGGTGGGACTAGCGGCTCCTACGAGCAGTACTTC. It codes for CASSLGGTSGSYEQYF.

This clonotype was seen only a few times. The V call is TRBV6-6, the J call TRBJ1-5, with D uncertain. Germline loops: CDR1 MNHNY, CDR2 SVGAGI (reference sequence). The V and J ends lost 0 bases and 7 bases respectively, with 13 bases between them. This CDR3 region has 15 residues. CDR3 region: CASSYSFKSPQPQHF. DNA of the CDR3: TGTGCCAGCAGTTACTCGTTCAAGTCCCCGCAGCCCCAGCATTTT.

CDR3 nucleotide sequence: TGTGCCAGCAGTGAAGGTTGGGGGGCTACCCTCCACTTT. This gives the protein CASSEGWGATLHF. The chain recombines TRBV28 with TRBJ1-6, with D perhaps matching TRBD1 (6 bases). The CDR3 spans 13 residues. V shed 5 bases and J shed 14 bases, with 16 bases lying between them. Germline V CDR1 and CDR2: MDHEN, SYDVKM.

This clonotype was observed many times. The chain uses TRBV28 and TRBJ1-5; a weak D match, TRBD1 (5 bases). This CDR3 comprises 14 residues. Germline V gene lookup returns CDR1 MDHEN and CDR2 SYDVKM. V lost 5 bases and J 4 bases, leaving 12 bases between the germline ends. DNA of the CDR3: TGTGCCAGCAGTGGGGGGAATAGGAATCAGCCCCAGCATTTT. Protein product: CASSGGNRNQPQHF.

In its sample, this clonotype was seen a few times. V gene TRBV11-2 combines with J gene TRBJ1-1; D perhaps matches TRBD1 (5 bases). The CDR3 is 16 amino acids. CDR1 and CDR2 from the germline V gene are SGHAT and FQNNGV. V lost 6 bases to trimming and J lost 4 bases, with 21 bases between them. The CDR3 is CASSRTIDRGGTEAFF. CDR3 sequence (DNA): TGTGCCAGCAGTCGAACTATTGATCGGGGCGGCACTGAAGCTTTCTTT.

The table lists this clonotype with a few counts. V gene TRBV7-6 combines with J gene TRBJ1-2; D remains unclear. The CDR3 is 13 residues long. Trimming stripped 5 bases from V and 4 bases from J, with 11 bases between. CDR1 and CDR2 (germline): SGHVS, FNYEAQ. Here the CDR3 reads CASSHGSGYGYTF. Here the CDR3 DNA reads TGTGCCAGCAGCCACGGTTCGGGCTATGGCTACACCTTC. The complete variable domain, with remaining parts taken from reference TRBV7-6 and TRBJ1-2, reads GAGVSQSPRYKVTKRGQDVALRCDPISGHVSLYWYRQALGQGPEFLTYFNYEAQQDKSGLPNDRFSAERPEGSISTLTIQRTEQRDSAMYRCASSHGSGYGYTFGSGTRLTVV.

The rearrangement joins TRBV14 to TRBJ1-3; D remains ambiguous. With 1 base removed from V and 3 bases from J, the gap between germline ends came to 4 bases. The CDR3 is 13 residues long. Germline-derived CDR1 and CDR2 are SGHDN and FVKESK. The CDR3 coding sequence is TGTGCCAGCAGCCAAGTTGTTGGAAACACCATATATTTT. This translates into CASSQVVGNTIYF.

This clonotype was seen only a few times. V usage is TRBV6-5 and J usage is TRBJ1-4; TRBD1 matches at 9 bases. After removal of 8 bases from V and 10 bases from J, the junction contained 8 bases not matched to a gene. CDR3 length: 13 residues. Germline values: CDR1 MNHEY, CDR2 SVGAGI. CDR3 bases: TGTGCCAGCGGTTTACAGGGGGCTCGAAAACTGTTTTTT. Translated, it gives CASGLQGARKLFF.

This clonotype was observed at least ten times. The J gene is TRBJ1-2, the V gene TRBV11-2; no reliable D call. Germline values: CDR1 SGHAT, CDR2 FQNNGV. CDR3 length equals 13 residues. The ends were cut back, 5 bases at V and 2 bases at J, with 9 bases in the middle. The CDR3 DNA is TGTGCCAGCAGCCCCAGCGGGAACTATGGCTACACCTTC. Translation: CASSPSGNYGYTF.

This clonotype was observed a handful of times. The chain couples TRBV6-1 to TRBJ1-1, with unresolved D. The CDR3 consists of 14 residues. Trimming removed 6 bases at V and 0 bases at J, with 11 bases between. Germline values: CDR1 MNHNS, CDR2 SASEGT. The CDR3 DNA sequence: TGTGCCAGCAGGTTTCGGGGAATGAACACTGAAGCTTTCTTT. Protein sequence: CASRFRGMNTEAFF.

In this sample, this clonotype turned up a few times. The chain couples TRBV29-1 to TRBJ1-1; 12 bases line up with TRBD1. This CDR3 comprises 15 residues. Per germline, CDR1 SQVTM and CDR2 ANQGSEA. Trimming removed 6 bases from V and 1 base from J; junction bases left unmatched: 6. The CDR3 loop reads CSVGQGAGPNTEAFF. CDR3 bases: TGCAGCGTGGGACAGGGGGCGGGACCGAACACTGAAGCTTTCTTT.

This clonotype was observed a handful of times. This chain joins TRBV5-1 and TRBJ1-1; the D is unclear. V lost 0 bases to trimming and J lost 5 bases, with 8 bases between them. Looked up from germline, CDR1 is SGHRS and CDR2 is YFSETQ. The length of the CDR3 is 13 residues. CDR3: CASSLAGLTEAFF. The CDR3 region has the DNA TGCGCCAGCAGCTTGGCCGGGCTGACTGAAGCTTTCTTT. Filled out from reference TRBV5-1 and TRBJ1-1, the complete variable domain reads KAGVTQTPRYLIKTRGQQVTLSCSPISGHRSVSWYQQTPGQGLQFLFEYFSETQRNKGNFPGRFSGRQFSNSRSEMNVSTLELGDSALYLCASSLAGLTEAFFGQGTRLTVV.

The chain links TRBV6-1 to TRBJ2-2; no firm D call. This CDR3 is 14 amino acids long. In germline, CDR1 is MNHNS, CDR2 SASEGT. V shed 6 bases and J shed 6 bases, with 14 bases lying between them. CDR3 sequence (DNA): TGTGCCAGCAGCCTTGAAGGGCTCCCCGGGGAGCTGTTTTTT. Its protein is CASSLEGLPGELFF.

This clonotype was observed a handful of times. This chain uses TRBV3-1 with TRBJ1-2; TRBD1 matches 7 bases. The germline gives CDR1 LGHDT, CDR2 YNNKEL (reference sequence). There are 16 residues in the CDR3. V trimming: 0 bases; J trimming: 4 bases; junction bases outside the gene matches: 8. For the CDR3, the DNA is TGTGCCAGCAGCCAAGATCACCTAGGACAGGTCTATGGCTACACCTTC. Translating it yields CASSQDHLGQVYGYTF. The full variable domain, its missing parts supplied by reference TRBV3-1 and TRBJ1-2, is DTAVSQTPKYLVTQMGNDKSIKCEQNLGHDTMYWYKQDSKKFLKIMFSYNNKELIINETVPNRFSPKSPDKAHLNLHINSLELGDSAVYFCASSQDHLGQVYGYTFGSGTRLTVV.

This chain uses TRBV6-9 with TRBJ2-5, with no clear D. The V end lost 4 bases, the J end lost 0 bases, and 12 bases lay between the germline ends. CDR1 is MNHGY, CDR2 SVAAGI, per germline. The CDR3 is 15 amino acids. The CDR3 sequence is CASSSPRAYQETQYF. CDR3 bases: TGTGCCAGCAGTTCCCCTCGGGCCTACCAAGAGACCCAGTACTTC.

This chain links TRBV27 with TRBJ2-7, with unresolved D. With 4 bases removed from V and 1 base from J, the gap between germline ends came to 8 bases. Germline loops: CDR1 MNHEY, CDR2 SMNVEV (reference sequence). The CDR3 has 13 residues. For the CDR3, the DNA is TGTGCCAGCAGTTACCGGCAGTCCTACGAGCAGTACTTC. Protein sequence: CASSYRQSYEQYF.

The chain employs TRBV7-3 and TRBJ2-2; D perhaps matches TRBD2 (6 bases). The CDR3 runs to 16 residues. Germline V gives CDR1 SGHTA, CDR2 FQGTGA. Trimming left V 5 bases short and J 6 bases short, with 19 bases between. The CDR3, as DNA: TGTGCCAGCAGCCCGGGCTGGAGGGCCGGAGCCGGGGAGCTGTTTTTT. Amino acids: CASSPGWRAGAGELFF. The full variable domain, rest sourced from reference TRBV7-3 and TRBJ2-2, is GAGVSQTPSNKVTEKGKYVELRCDPISGHTALYWYRQSLGQGPEFLIYFQGTGAADDSGLPNDRFFAVRPEGSVSTLKIQRTERGDSAVYLCASSPGWRAGAGELFFGEGSRLTVL.

The chain combines TRBV6-4 with TRBJ1-3; TRBD1 agrees at 8 bases. CDR1 and CDR2 (germline): MRHNA, SNTAGT. Trimming cost V 6 bases and J 4 bases; bases outside gene matches: 2. CDR3 size: 13 residues. The CDR3 loop is CASRGQGGNTIYF. DNA for the CDR3: TGTGCCAGCAGAGGACAGGGAGGAAACACCATATATTTT.

This chain connects TRBV30 to TRBJ1-5; D call uncertain. Germline assignment: CDR1 GTSNPN and CDR2 SVGIG (reference sequence). V was cut by 1 base and J by 1 base, with 5 bases left in between. The CDR3 spans 13 residues. The CDR3 reads CAWSGRSNQPQHF. The CDR3 DNA sequence: TGTGCCTGGAGTGGGCGCAGCAATCAGCCCCAGCATTTT.